Listed here is a single T cell receptor (beta chain). The CDR3 has 11 amino acids. Per germline, CDR1 SNHLY and CDR2 FYNNEI. V shed 6 bases and J shed 8 bases, with 10 bases lying between them. This sample's TCRbeta library carried unique molecular identifier barcodes. TCRdb recomputed calls from the PCR reads with MiXCR, one row per CDR3 protein. The table shows some 520,000 distinct CDR3 sequences, with approximately 32% occurring only once. The sample belongs to a study of T-cell reconstitution after alpha-beta-depleted transplantation in children. This TCR was sampled from a human donor who donated a stem cell graft to a child with aplastic anemia. The chain employs TRBV2 and TRBJ1-2; no firm D call. The starting material was PBMCs from the stem cell graft donor, obtained from the stem cell graft. CDR3 region: CASRVTEGYTF. CDR3 in DNA: TGTGCCAGCAGAGTAACTGAAGGCTACACCTTC.